This T cell receptor beta chain stems from a study of shared clonotypes between healthy human individuals. Deep level was the assay's run setting. Evenly divided among several immunoSEQ plates was the genomic DNA of each subset. TCRdb keeps only in-frame clones here, not all; method: immunoSEQ multiplex PCR. The table records a few hundred thousand clones, around 78% of them present only once. Genomic DNA for unsorted samples was obtained from about 88 million PBMCs. As concerns this clone: The antigen is not known.

Overall study results and limits: Tissues were not sampled, only blood, and their repertoires likely differ.

The CDR3 runs 14 residues. Looked up from germline, CDR1 is SGHDN and CDR2 is FVKESK. Trimming took off 2 bases at V and 5 bases at J, with 12 bases between the two ends. The TCR sequence derives from a woman aged 40 to 50 in good health. Some clones in this sample may be carry-over from other donors' samples. The gene calls are TRBV14 and TRBJ2-5, with unresolved D. What was sequenced was PBMCs. CDR3 DNA: TGTGCCAGCAGCCAATTTGGTATTTGGGAGACCCAGTACTTC. It yields the protein CASSQFGIWETQYF.